A single sample gave rise to the 9 T cell receptor beta chains below, sequenced in a study of regulatory T cells in long-lasting Graves disease. Sequencing libraries for TCR beta were prepared with iRepertoire HTBI primers and Arm-PCR of CDR3 regions. TCRdb analysed the multiplex PCR reads with MiXCR anew, one entry per CDR3 protein. The sample carries some 230,000 distinct CDR3 sequences, about 18% recorded once. Regarding time point: newly diagnosed GD, antithyroid drugs for less than 3 months. PBMCs provided the RNA from which the TCR library was made. The source material was peripheral blood mononuclear cells (PBMCs), sampled at new diagnosis, from a patient treated with antithyroid drugs. Every receptor here comes from a female donor with Graves disease.

On this clonotype itself: This may come from a read error, since a much larger clone is one base off. The rearrangement uses TRBV6-1 and TRBJ2-7; D uncertain. The V gene lost 5 bases and the J gene lost 2 bases, with 10 bases spanning the gap. Germline V lookup: CDR1 MNHNS, CDR2 SASEGT. CDR3 length: 13 residues. CDR3 amino acids: CASSHGRTYEQYF. The CDR3, as DNA: TGTGCCAGCAGTCACGGGCGGACCTACGAGCAGTACTTC.

At least ten counts were recorded for this clonotype. V gene TRBV12-3 or TRBV12-4 combines with J gene TRBJ2-1; D might be TRBD2 (5 bases). The CDR3 sequence is 15 residues long. V gave up 7 bases and J gave up 0 bases, with 13 bases separating them. CDR3 loop: CASKGPTSSYNEQFF. The CDR3 region has the DNA TGTGCCAGCAAAGGCCCCACTAGCTCCTACAATGAGCAGTTCTTC.

V gene TRBV6-4 combines with J gene TRBJ1-2; the D is unclear. The V gene's germline CDR1 is MRHNA and CDR2 SNTAGT. The CDR3 covers 10 residues. V lost 7 bases to trimming and J lost 5 bases, with 5 bases between them. DNA for the CDR3: TGTGCCAGCACGGCTTATGGCTACACCTTC. It translates to CASTAYGYTF.

This clonotype was observed at least ten times. The chain has TRBV6-2 or TRBV6-3 and TRBJ2-3, with 7 bases lining up with TRBD2. J gave up 6 bases and V 4 bases, and 7 bases lay outside the gene matches. The CDR3 covers 14 residues. Germline values: CDR1 MNHEY, CDR2 SVGEGT. The CDR3 coding sequence is TGTGCCAGCAGTTCCGGGACTACGACCGATACGCAGTATTTT. Translation: CASSSGTTTDTQYF.

The table lists this clonotype with a count of one. This chain joins TRBV5-1 and TRBJ2-3, with 7 bases matching TRBD1. Germline V gene data show CDR1 as SGHRS and CDR2 as YFSETQ. J gave up 2 bases and V 3 bases, and 6 bases lay outside the gene matches. The CDR3 has 15 amino acids. CDR3 amino acids: CASSSGQSDTDTQYF. CDR3 nucleotide sequence: TGCGCCAGCAGCTCGGGACAGAGTGACACAGATACGCAGTATTTT.

This clonotype was counted many times. This rearrangement joins TRBV12-3 or TRBV12-4 to TRBJ2-5; 7 bases match TRBD1. V gave up 6 bases and J gave up 3 bases; unmatched junction bases: 4. The CDR3 has 13 residues. The CDR3 bases are TGTGCCAGCAGCTTTACAGGGGAAGAGACCCAGTACTTC. This codes for CASSFTGEETQYF.

V gene TRBV4-2 combines with J gene TRBJ2-1, with D unresolved. The CDR3 sequence is 16 residues long. Per the germline V gene, CDR1 is LGHNA and CDR2 is YNFKEQ. V lost 1 base and J lost 0, with 10 bases in between. The CDR3 nucleotides read TGTGCCAGCAGCCAAGCAGGTTTGAGCTCCTACAATGAGCAGTTCTTC. Protein: CASSQAGLSSYNEQFF.

This clonotype was counted many times. The V gene is TRBV7-9, the J gene TRBJ1-1; a possible D gene is TRBD1 (5 bases). Between the trimmed V and J ends, which lost 5 bases and 4 bases, there was a span of 14 bases. This CDR3 comprises 14 residues. From germline, CDR1 is SEHNR and CDR2 FQNEAQ (reference sequence). CDR3: CASSLTQGSTEAFF. In DNA form, the CDR3 reads TGTGCCAGCAGCCTCACCCAGGGATCCACTGAAGCTTTCTTT.

The sample holds many counts of this clonotype. The CDR3 here is CASSRGQSAYNEQFF. CDR3 sequence (DNA): TGTGCCAGCAGTAGAGGACAGTCAGCCTACAATGAGCAGTTCTTC. The rearrangement joins TRBV6-1 to TRBJ2-1, with TRBD1 as a possible D gene (6 bases). Germline CDR1 reads MNHNS; CDR2 reads SASEGT. The CDR3 is 15 residues long. Trimming left V 5 bases short and J 2 bases short, with 13 bases between.